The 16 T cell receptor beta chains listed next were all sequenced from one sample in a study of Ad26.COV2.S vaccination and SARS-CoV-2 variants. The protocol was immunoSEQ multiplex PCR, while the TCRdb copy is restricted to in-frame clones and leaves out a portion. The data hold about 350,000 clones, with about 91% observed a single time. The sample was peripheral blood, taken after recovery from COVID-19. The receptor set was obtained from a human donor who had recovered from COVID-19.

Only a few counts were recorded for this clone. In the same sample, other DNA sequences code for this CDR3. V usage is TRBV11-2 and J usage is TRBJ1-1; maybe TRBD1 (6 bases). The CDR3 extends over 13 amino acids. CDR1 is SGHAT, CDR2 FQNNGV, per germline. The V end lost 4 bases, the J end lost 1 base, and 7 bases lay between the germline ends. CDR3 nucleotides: TGTGCCAGCAGCTCACAGGGGAACACTGAAGCTTTCTTT. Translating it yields CASSSQGNTEAFF.

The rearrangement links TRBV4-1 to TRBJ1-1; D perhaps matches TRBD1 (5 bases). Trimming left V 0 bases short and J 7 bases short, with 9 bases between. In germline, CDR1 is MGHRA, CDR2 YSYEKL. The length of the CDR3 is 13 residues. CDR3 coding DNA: TGCGCCAGCAGCCAAGATTCGGGGCATGAAGCTTTCTTT. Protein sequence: CASSQDSGHEAFF.

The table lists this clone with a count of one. CDR3 sequence: CASSPAGGPYNEQFF. The CDR3 DNA reads TGTGCCAGCAGCCCAGCGGGGGGGCCTTACAATGAGCAGTTCTTC. The chain combines TRBV7-6 with TRBJ2-1; 10 bases map to TRBD2. The V and J ends lost 5 bases and 4 bases, in that order; junction bases with no gene match: 5. The V gene's germline CDR1 is SGHVS and CDR2 FNYEAQ. This CDR3 has 15 amino acids. The full variable domain, in which reference TRBV7-6 and TRBJ2-1 provide the parts outside the CDR3, is GAGVSQSPRYKVTKRGQDVALRCDPISGHVSLYWYRQALGQGPEFLTYFNYEAQQDKSGLPNDRFSAERPEGSISTLTIQRTEQRDSAMYRCASSPAGGPYNEQFFGPGTRLTVL.

CDR3 DNA sequence: TGTGCCAGCTCATATTCCGAGGGGTGGGCTGAAGCTTTCTTT. Translating it yields CASSYSEGWAEAFF. The rearrangement links TRBV18 to TRBJ1-1; tentative D call: TRBD1 (5 bases). Per the germline V gene, CDR1 is KGHSH and CDR2 is LQKENI. The CDR3 consists of 14 residues. The germline V and J ends were trimmed by 5 bases and 6 bases, with 16 bases remaining between them.

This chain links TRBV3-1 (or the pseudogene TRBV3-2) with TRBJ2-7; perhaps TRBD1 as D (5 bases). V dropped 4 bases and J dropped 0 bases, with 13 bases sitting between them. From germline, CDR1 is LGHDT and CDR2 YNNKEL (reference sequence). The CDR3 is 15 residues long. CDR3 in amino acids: CASSLGYRSSYEQYF. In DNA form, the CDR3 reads TGTGCCAGCAGCCTAGGGTACAGGTCCTCCTACGAGCAGTACTTC.

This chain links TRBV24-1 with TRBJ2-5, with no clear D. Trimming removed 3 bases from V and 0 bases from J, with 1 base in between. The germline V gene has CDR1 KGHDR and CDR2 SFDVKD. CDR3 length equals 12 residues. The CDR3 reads CATSDNQETQYF. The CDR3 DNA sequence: TGTGCCACCAGTGATAACCAAGAGACCCAGTACTTC.

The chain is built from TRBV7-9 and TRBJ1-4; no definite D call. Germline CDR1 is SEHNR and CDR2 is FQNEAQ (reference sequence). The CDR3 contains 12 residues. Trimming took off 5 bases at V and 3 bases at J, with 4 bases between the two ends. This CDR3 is CASSVANEKLFF. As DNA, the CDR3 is TGTGCCAGCAGCGTGGCTAATGAAAAACTGTTTTTT.

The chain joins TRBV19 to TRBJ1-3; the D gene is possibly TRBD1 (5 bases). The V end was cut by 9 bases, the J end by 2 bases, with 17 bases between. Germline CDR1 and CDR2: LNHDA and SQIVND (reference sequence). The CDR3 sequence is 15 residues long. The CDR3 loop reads CASSTGDLTGNTIYF. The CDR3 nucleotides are TGTGCCAGCTCCACTGGGGACTTAACTGGAAACACCATATATTTT. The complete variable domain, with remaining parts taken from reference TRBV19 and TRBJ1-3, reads DGGITQSPKYLFRKEGQNVTLSCEQNLNHDAMYWYRQDPGQGLRLIYYSQIVNDFQKGDIAEGYSVSREKKESFPLTVTSAQKNPTAFYLCASSTGDLTGNTIYFGEGSWLTVV.

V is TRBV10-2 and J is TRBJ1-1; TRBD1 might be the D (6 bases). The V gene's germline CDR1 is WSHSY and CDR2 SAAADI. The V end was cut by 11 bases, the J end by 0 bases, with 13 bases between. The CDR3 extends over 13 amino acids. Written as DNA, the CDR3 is TGCGCCGGGGGCGGCAGCATGAACACTGAAGCTTTCTTT. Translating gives CAGGGSMNTEAFF.

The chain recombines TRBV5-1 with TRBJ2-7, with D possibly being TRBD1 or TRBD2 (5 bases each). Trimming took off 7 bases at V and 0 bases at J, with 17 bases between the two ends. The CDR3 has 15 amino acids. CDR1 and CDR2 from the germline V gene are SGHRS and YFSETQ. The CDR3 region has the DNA TGCGCCAGCTCTCAAGGGACCGCGAGCTCCTACGAGCAGTACTTC. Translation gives CASSQGTASSYEQYF. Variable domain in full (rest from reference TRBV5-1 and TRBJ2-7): KAGVTQTPRYLIKTRGQQVTLSCSPISGHRSVSWYQQTPGQGLQFLFEYFSETQRNKGNFPGRFSGRQFSNSRSEMNVSTLELGDSALYLCASSQGTASSYEQYFGPGTRLTVT.

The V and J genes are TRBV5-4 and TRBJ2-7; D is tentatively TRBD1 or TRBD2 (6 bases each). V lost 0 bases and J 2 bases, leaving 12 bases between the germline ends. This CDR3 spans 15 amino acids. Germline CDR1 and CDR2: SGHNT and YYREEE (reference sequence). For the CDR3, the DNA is TGTGCCAGCAGCTTGGGGGTCGGGGGCACCTACGAGCAGTACTTC. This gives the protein CASSLGVGGTYEQYF.

The chain's CDR3 is CASSTGYRNTIYF. CDR3 DNA: TGTGCCAGCTCGACAGGGTATAGAAACACCATATATTTT. The rearrangement joins TRBV6-5 to TRBJ1-3; 7 bases are shared with TRBD1. Trimming took 8 bases from V and 5 from J; bases not matched to a gene: 6. The length of the CDR3 is 13 residues. From germline, CDR1 is MNHEY and CDR2 SVGAGI.

The CDR3 reads CASGLGAPGEKLFF. Written as DNA, the CDR3 is TGTGCTAGTGGTTTGGGCGCACCGGGGGAAAAACTGTTTTTT. V usage is TRBV12-5 and J usage is TRBJ1-4, with D unclear. Germline lookup yields CDR1 LGHNT and CDR2 FRNRAP. Trimming shortened V by 1 base and J by 8 bases, and 11 bases separated the two germline ends. This CDR3 is 14 amino acids long. The variable domain in full, with the rest retrieved from reference TRBV12-5 and TRBJ1-4, is DARVTQTPRHKVTEMGQEVTMRCQPILGHNTVFWYRQTMMQGLELLAYFRNRAPLDDSGMPKDRFSAEMPDATLATLKIQPSEPRDSAVYFCASGLGAPGEKLFFGSGTQLSVL.

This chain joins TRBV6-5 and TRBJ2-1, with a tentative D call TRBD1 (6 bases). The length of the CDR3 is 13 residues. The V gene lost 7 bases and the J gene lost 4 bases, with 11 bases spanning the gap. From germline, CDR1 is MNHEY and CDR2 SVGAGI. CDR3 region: CASNTGSYNEQFF. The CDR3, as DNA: TGTGCCAGCAATACAGGGTCTTACAATGAGCAGTTCTTC.

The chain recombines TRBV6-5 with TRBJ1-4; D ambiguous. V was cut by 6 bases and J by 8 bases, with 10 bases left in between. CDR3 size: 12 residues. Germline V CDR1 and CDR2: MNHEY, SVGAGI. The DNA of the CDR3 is TGTGCCAGCAGGGGTCCCCGGGAAAAACTGTTTTTT. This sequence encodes CASRGPREKLFF.

The CDR3 is CASSRTGDNSPLHF. The CDR3 nucleotides are TGTGCCAGCTCCCGGACAGGGGATAATTCACCCCTCCACTTT. The rearrangement links TRBV9 to TRBJ1-6; 9 nucleotides agree with TRBD1. With 7 bases clipped from V and 5 bases from J, the junction kept 4 bases outside the gene matches. Germline V CDR1 and CDR2: SGDLS, YYNGEE. The CDR3 loop spans 14 amino acids.